The 2 T cell receptor beta chains given below trace back to one sample, sequenced in a study of blood T cell repertoires in COVID-19. Libraries were prepared by immunoSEQ multiplex PCR; TCRdb keeps only in-frame clonotypes and omits some of them. The data show approximately 200,000 clones, with roughly 85% seen just once and around 3% held by the top ten. Sequenced sample: peripheral blood. The receptors shown here come from a man aged 50 to 59 who had recovered from COVID-19.

The V gene is TRBV30, the J gene TRBJ2-3; no clear D. Germline assignment: CDR1 GTSNPN and CDR2 SVGIG (reference sequence). CDR3 length: 12 residues. Trimming cost V 4 bases and J 2 bases, with 7 bases left between them. CDR3 in amino acids: CAWTETTDTQYF. The CDR3 coding sequence is TGTGCCTGGACAGAAACCACAGATACGCAGTATTTT.

The V gene is TRBV5-4, the J gene TRBJ2-3; tentative D call: TRBD2 (6 bases). The CDR3 is 17 residues long. The V end was cut by 6 bases, the J end by 0 bases, with 20 bases between. Germline values: CDR1 SGHNT, CDR2 YYREEE (reference sequence). The CDR3 loop reads CASTPHGRELSTDTQYF. CDR3 coding DNA: TGTGCCAGCACCCCCCATGGGCGGGAACTTAGCACAGATACGCAGTATTTT.